This T cell receptor (beta chain) is drawn from a study of cytomegalovirus exposure and HLA in healthy donors listed by TCRdb under 2017. Background on the whole study: In an earlier analysis of some 610 of the donors, about 260 Gb of sequence data and 117 million unique TCR beta sequences from roughly 180 million T cells were reported. An early release that covered some 640 HLA-typed donors contained approximately 300 gigabases of sequencing data and 80 million or so unique TCR sequences. Of the 300 to 500 genotyped donors, more than 75% were placed in the genetic ancestry cluster associated with self-reported Caucasian donors. The study aimed to test whether cataloging public T cell receptors could reveal signatures of past pathogen exposure. Using immunosequencing, the study profiled T cell repertoires from about 620 subjects and related those repertoires to cytomegalovirus serostatus. Along with the roughly 700-subject first cohort, a separate validation cohort of some 130 different subjects was used. To predict cytomegalovirus infection status, the study combined high-throughput TCR immunosequencing, statistical association of individual TCRs with disease status, and machine learning. In a later analysis, previously published TCR beta repertoires from several hundred donors were re-analyzed and high-resolution HLA genotyping was added so that TCR occurrence patterns could be studied. The later analysis used no new phenotypic data to find candidate immune exposures, relying instead on TCR beta sequences and their occurrence across donors. An earlier analysis of around 580 of the donors used high-throughput TCR beta sequencing to judge whether each TCR beta V gene segment behaved as functional or pseudogenic. Donor age, sex, ethnicity and CMV serostatus were collected together with the repertoire data. In a later genetic analysis, genome-wide SNP genotypes for about 65% of the roughly 700 donors were used, and that subset was treated as a discovery cohort. Every repertoire in the discovery cohort had been generated on one and the same sequencing platform. HLA typing included class I and class II loci at four-digit resolution. Typing coverage varied by locus: roughly 629-640 donors for A, B, C, DRB1 and DQB1; more than 500 for DQA1; 600 to 610 for DPA1; about 450 for DPB1. A handful of DR-DQ haplotypes were handled as single units for association and clustering because linkage in the cohort was strong. Among around 400 genotyped donors of the cohort, an average of roughly 230,000 unique TCR beta nucleotide sequences was sequenced per donor, of which about 19% were non-productive.

The cohort comprised 550 to 700 healthy bone marrow donors. All cohort members were sampled while nominally healthy, although unrecorded immune exposures were likely present. The donor was CMV seronegative and was included in the group of several hundred seronegative cohort members. Each donor provided a peripheral blood sample, and peripheral blood mononuclear cells were used for TCR beta sequencing. Genomic DNA was extracted from the blood cell samples with the Qiagen DNeasy Blood Extraction Kit. V and J are trimmed by 4 bases and 0 bases, and the gene matches miss 8 bases of the junction. The CDR3 runs 16 residues from the cysteine to the phenylalanine. The sequence is cut down to CDR3 DNA, 48 bases in frame from base 1. Taken from the germline V gene (reference sequence), the CDR1 and CDR2 loops are GTSNPN and SVGIG. As for this clone: What antigen it recognizes has not been identified. It has no much larger one-base neighbor in the sample; base qualities were not kept.

What the authors observed across the whole study: In a later analysis, TCR association rates were found to vary across HLA loci, with the most associated TCRs seen for DRB1 alleles and the fewest for HLA-C alleles. Because some donors lacked HLA typing at each locus, the association tests relied only on the typed subset. CMV serostatus was the only immune exposure information available for the cohort. In vitro tests confirmed that a few of the cytomegalovirus-associated TCR beta chains recognize cytomegalovirus antigens. Cytomegalovirus status was reported to be diagnosed by the classifier with high specificity and sensitivity in both the original and validation cohorts. In a later genetic analysis, fewer N-insertions in productive TCRs were reported among donors in an Asian-associated ancestry cluster than the roughly 700-donor mean. Specific HLA alleles were associated with 15,000 to 20,000 TCR beta sequences at a false discovery rate of 0.05 in a later analysis. Roughly uniform sequencing depth across donors was assumed in presence/absence analyses, although this assumption may not hold. A cluster of highly shared sequence variants was judged likely to represent a technical artifact of the sequencing pipeline. Several of the top co-occurrence clusters appeared to be linked to parvovirus B19, influenza, CMV and Epstein-Barr virus, according to a later analysis. Across donors, most TCR sequences were observed very rarely, whereas some public TCRs were present in many individuals. The authors suggested that the approach could potentially be generalized to other disease states and immunological phenotypes. A later analysis found that most CMV-associated TCR beta chains appeared HLA-restricted, with HLA associations seemingly driven largely by CMV exposure. Only TCR beta chains were sequenced in this cohort, and the absence of alpha or paired-chain data limited detectable features. Linkage disequilibrium might explain the correlated functional status among segregating V segments, but an unknown experimental factor could not be excluded. Strong co-occurrence of HLA alleles, especially DR and DQ, made assigning TCR associations to individual alleles difficult. Compared with equally common non-associated chains, HLA-associated TCR beta chains in a later analysis were more clonally expanded and had lower generation probabilities. An earlier analysis of approximately 530 of the donors showed that most TCR beta V segments appeared in productive rearrangements either about 87% or about 30% of the time, which broadly matched IMGT annotations. The 87-base-pair reads could not distinguish some IMGT-functional V segments, including TRBV6-2 and TRBV6-3, so those segments were excluded. The study gave a list of over 150 TCR beta chains associated with cytomegalovirus. A further reported finding was that TCR beta sequences accurately predicted the HLA-A and HLA-B alleles for most subjects in the first cohort. Because counts were too low, roughly 16 rarely observed V segments, including chromosome 9 orphons, were excluded from the earlier analysis of 587 of the donors. In a later genetic analysis, a missense DCLRE1C variant was associated with V-gene and J-gene trimming of TCR beta chains, and the association was replicated in an independent cohort.

Libraries were prepared through the immunoSEQ multiplex PCR assay. For the multiplex PCR, a mixture combining 60 forward primers for TCR Vbeta segments and 13 reverse primers for TCR Jbeta segments was used. The CDR3 region of rearranged TCR beta genes was amplified from genomic DNA with a multiplex PCR assay. Amplified TCR beta libraries were sequenced as 87-base-pair reads on the Illumina HiSeq System. Per the authors' processing: Across the roughly 600 repertoires, a later analysis counted 78 million or so unique TCR beta chains, about 10 million of which were shared by at least two donors. A nearest-neighbor algorithm error-corrected the raw reads and collapsed the reads into unique sequences, merging closely related sequences to remove PCR and sequencing errors. Alignment of CDR3 sequences to IMGT reference sequences was used to assign V, D and J gene segments. Each retained sequence needed at least a six-nucleotide match to both a V gene segment and a J gene segment. Rearrangements were called productive when the CDR3 lacked stop codons and stayed in frame with V and J; all others were non-productive. Following IMGT convention, CDR3 was defined as the stretch from the second conserved V-encoded cysteine to the conserved J-encoded phenylalanine. The earlier analysis of roughly 590 of the donors excluded sequences that lacked an unambiguous match to a single V gene segment. In an earlier analysis of approximately 610 of the donors, V segments were called functional above 56.7% productive rearrangements and were called segregating when the between-donor standard deviation exceeded 5%. A statistical classification framework was developed to diagnose cytomegalovirus status using the catalog of TCR beta chain sequences. In a later analysis, V and J genes were assigned by comparing TCR nucleotide sequences against IMGT/GENE-DB human TR gene sequences. Using the TCRdist pipeline, a later analysis assigned CDR3 sequences along with most-parsimonious VDJ recombination scenarios. In a later analysis, each TCR beta chain was defined by its CDR3 amino acid sequence together with its V-gene family, and reads lacking a unique V-gene family were excluded. To address suspected cross-contamination and a sequencing artifact, a later analysis removed 550 to 750 highly shared, low-generation-probability nucleotide sequences. In a later analysis, a clonal expansion index for each public chain was calculated from normalized within-repertoire ranks of inferred template counts. In a later analysis, generation probabilities were computed using a VDJ recombination model fitted to out-of-frame rearrangements, and the results were checked against IGoR. Hypergeometric tests were used in a later analysis to score TCR-TCR, TCR-HLA and TCR-CMV co-occurrence, with a repertoire-size bias correction applied to the TCR pairs. False discovery rates were estimated in a later analysis by permuting HLA or CMV assignments 20 times. In a later analysis, co-occurring TCRs were grouped with DBSCAN, and TCRdist sequence similarity was added when clustering was performed within HLA-allele-positive subsets. Repertoires with fewer than 30,000 or more than 120,000 public chains were left out of co-occurrence clustering, as were about 5 repertoires with anomalous nucleotide sharing. TCRdb provides this immuneACCESS table in a form limited to in-frame rearrangements. Some clones are lacking; in checked studies, under half of them reflect an unresolved V gene, and why the rest are absent is not known. That table furnishes V, J and clone size, whereas the DNA furnished D and trimming. The table for this sample lists about 130,000 clones; over 70% of them were counted only once. Around 1.8% of the sample is held by the ten biggest clonotypes.

The sequenced material came from PBMCs. The receptor was derived from a woman in her 40s in good health and CMV-seronegative. The receptor chain draws on TRBV30 and TRBJ2-5; 10 bases in the middle match TRBD2. At the DNA level, the sequence is TGTGCCTGGACTACACGGACTAGCGGATACCAAGAGACCCAGTACTTC. The resulting protein is CAWTTRTSGYQETQYF. Reference TRBV30 and TRBJ2-5 proteins supply the regions before and after the CDR3; the full variable domain is: SQTIHQWPATLVQPVGSPLSLECTVEGTSNPNLYWYRQAAGRGLQLLFYSVGIGQISSEVPQNLSASRPQDRQFILSSKKLLLSDSGFYLCAWTTRTSGYQETQYFGPGTRLLVL.